The present T cell receptor (beta chain) was sequenced within a study of vaccination and CD4 T cells after COVID-19. About the research overall: Vaccinees got either two BNT162b2 doses or two mRNA-1273 doses. Median draw time for post-COVID samples was 101 days post-diagnosis (range 35 to 161).

As for this clonotype: The antigen remains undetermined.

Noted treatment: approximately 9-day PBMC culture with coronavirus spike peptide pools or control peptides (ViraFEST assay). Negative selection yielded CD4+ T cells from day-10 cultures. Sequenced with the Oncomine TCR Beta short-read assay was DNA taken from cultured CD4+ T cells. Cultured CD4+ T cells yielded the extracted genomic DNA. TCRdb ran MiXCR on the PCR reads and lists one entry per CDR3 protein. Among roughly 16,000 distinct CDR3 sequences listed, 44% were seen once. CDR3 length equals 13 residues. Germline CDR1 and CDR2: LNHDA and SQIVND (reference sequence). The ends were cut back, 4 bases at V and 9 bases at J, with 13 bases in the middle.

Source: CD4+ T cells from blood, cultured in vitro, taken after SARS-CoV-2 vaccination. The chain couples TRBV19 to TRBJ1-5; D is ambiguous. This sequence was found in a human donor who had recovered from COVID-19. The CDR3 nucleotides are TGTGCCAGTAGTACCGGTAATAGGCTGCCCCAGCATTTT. Amino acids: CASSTGNRLPQHF.